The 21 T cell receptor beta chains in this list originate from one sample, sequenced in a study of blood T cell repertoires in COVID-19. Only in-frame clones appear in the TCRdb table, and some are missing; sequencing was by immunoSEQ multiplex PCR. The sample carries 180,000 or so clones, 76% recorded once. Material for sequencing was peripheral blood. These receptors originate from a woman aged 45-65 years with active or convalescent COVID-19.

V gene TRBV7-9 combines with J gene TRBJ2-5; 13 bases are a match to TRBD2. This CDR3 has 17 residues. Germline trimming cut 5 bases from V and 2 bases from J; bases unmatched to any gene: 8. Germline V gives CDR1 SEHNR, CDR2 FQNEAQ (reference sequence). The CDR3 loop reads CASSVGLAGALQETQYF. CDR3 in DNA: TGTGCCAGCAGCGTAGGACTAGCGGGGGCTCTACAAGAGACCCAGTACTTC.

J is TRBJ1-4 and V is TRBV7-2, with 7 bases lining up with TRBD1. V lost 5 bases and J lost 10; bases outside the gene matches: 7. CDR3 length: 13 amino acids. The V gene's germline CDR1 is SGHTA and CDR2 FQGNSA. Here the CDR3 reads CASSRQGGRKLFF. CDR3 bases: TGTGCCAGCAGCCGACAGGGCGGTAGAAAACTGTTTTTT. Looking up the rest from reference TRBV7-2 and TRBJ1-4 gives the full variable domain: GAGVSQSPSNKVTEKGKDVELRCDPISGHTALYWYRQSLGQGLEFLIYFQGNSAPDKSGLPSDRFSAERTGGSVSTLTIQRTQQEDSAVYLCASSRQGGRKLFFGSGTQLSVL.

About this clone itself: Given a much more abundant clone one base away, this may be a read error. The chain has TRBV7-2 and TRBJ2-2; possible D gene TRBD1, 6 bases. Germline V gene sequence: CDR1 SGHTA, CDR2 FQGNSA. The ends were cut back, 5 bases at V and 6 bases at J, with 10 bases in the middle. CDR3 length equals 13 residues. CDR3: CASSPNRAGELFF. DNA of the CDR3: TGTGCCAGCAGCCCAAACAGGGCCGGGGAGCTGTTTTTT.

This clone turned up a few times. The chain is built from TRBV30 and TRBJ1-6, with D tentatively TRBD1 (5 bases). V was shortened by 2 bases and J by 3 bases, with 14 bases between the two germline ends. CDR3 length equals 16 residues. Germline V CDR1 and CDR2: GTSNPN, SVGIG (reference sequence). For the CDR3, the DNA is TGTGCCTGGAGTCCCTCGGGGGGTTACTATAATTCACCCCTCCACTTT. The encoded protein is CAWSPSGGYYNSPLHF.

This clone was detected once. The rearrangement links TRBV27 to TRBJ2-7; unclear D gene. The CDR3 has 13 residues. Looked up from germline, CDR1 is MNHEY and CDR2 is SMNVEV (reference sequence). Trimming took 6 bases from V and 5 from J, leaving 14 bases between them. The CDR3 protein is CASSLTVGDEQYF. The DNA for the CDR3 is TGTGCCAGCAGCTTAACGGTGGGCGACGAGCAGTACTTC.

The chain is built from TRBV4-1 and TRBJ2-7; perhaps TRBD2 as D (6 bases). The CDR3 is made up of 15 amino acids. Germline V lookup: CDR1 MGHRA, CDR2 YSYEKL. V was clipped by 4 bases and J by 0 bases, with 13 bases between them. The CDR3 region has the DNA TGCGCCAGCAGCCCGGAACTAGCCTTCTCCTACGAGCAGTACTTC. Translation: CASSPELAFSYEQYF.

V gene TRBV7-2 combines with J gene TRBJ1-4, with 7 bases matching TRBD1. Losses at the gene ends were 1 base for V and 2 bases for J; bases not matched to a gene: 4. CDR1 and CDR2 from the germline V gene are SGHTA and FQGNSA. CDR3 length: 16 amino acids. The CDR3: CASSLGQGVTNEKLFF. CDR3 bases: TGTGCCAGCAGCTTAGGGCAGGGGGTGACTAATGAAAAACTGTTTTTT. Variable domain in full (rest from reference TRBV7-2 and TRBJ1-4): GAGVSQSPSNKVTEKGKDVELRCDPISGHTALYWYRQSLGQGLEFLIYFQGNSAPDKSGLPSDRFSAERTGGSVSTLTIQRTQQEDSAVYLCASSLGQGVTNEKLFFGSGTQLSVL.

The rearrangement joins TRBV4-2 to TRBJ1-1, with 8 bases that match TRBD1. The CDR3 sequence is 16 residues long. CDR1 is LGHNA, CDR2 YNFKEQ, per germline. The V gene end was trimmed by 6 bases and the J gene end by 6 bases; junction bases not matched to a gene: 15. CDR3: CASRITDRVLFSEAFF. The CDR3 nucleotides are TGTGCCAGCAGAATAACGGACAGGGTTTTGTTCTCTGAAGCTTTCTTT.

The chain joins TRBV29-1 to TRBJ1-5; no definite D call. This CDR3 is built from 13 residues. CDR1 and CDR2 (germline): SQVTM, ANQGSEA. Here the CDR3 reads CSATGGRGQPQHF. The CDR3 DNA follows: TGCAGTGCGACTGGCGGTCGAGGGCAGCCCCAGCATTTT.

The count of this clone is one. The chain's CDR3 is CASSQSDRGRPADTEAFF. The CDR3 DNA follows: TGCGCCAGCAGCCAGAGTGACAGGGGTCGGCCGGCTGACACTGAAGCTTTCTTT. The gene calls are TRBV5-1 and TRBJ1-1, with 8 bases that match TRBD1. Germline lookup yields CDR1 SGHRS and CDR2 YFSETQ. The CDR3 contains 18 residues. The J segment lost 3 bases and the V segment lost 4 bases, leaving 17 bases of the junction unmatched.

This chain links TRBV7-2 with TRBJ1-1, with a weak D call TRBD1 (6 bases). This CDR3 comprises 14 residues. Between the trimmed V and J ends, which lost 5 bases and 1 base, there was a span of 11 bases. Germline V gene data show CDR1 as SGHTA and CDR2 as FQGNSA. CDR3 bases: TGTGCCAGCAGCCGTCGGACAGAGAACACTGAAGCTTTCTTT. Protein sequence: CASSRRTENTEAFF.

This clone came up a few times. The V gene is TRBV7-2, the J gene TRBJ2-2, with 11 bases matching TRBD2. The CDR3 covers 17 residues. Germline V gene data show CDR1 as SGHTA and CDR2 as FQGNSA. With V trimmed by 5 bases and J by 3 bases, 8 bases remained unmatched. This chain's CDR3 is CASSPIAGGPDTGELFF. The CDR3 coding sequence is TGTGCCAGCAGCCCAATAGCGGGGGGGCCAGACACCGGGGAGCTGTTTTTT.

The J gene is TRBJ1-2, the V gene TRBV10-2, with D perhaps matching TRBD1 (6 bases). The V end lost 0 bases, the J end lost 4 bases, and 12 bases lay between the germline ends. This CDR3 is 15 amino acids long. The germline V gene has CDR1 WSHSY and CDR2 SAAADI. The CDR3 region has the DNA TGCGCCAGCAGTGAGTCGCCAGGGGATGCCTATGGCTACACCTTC. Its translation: CASSESPGDAYGYTF.

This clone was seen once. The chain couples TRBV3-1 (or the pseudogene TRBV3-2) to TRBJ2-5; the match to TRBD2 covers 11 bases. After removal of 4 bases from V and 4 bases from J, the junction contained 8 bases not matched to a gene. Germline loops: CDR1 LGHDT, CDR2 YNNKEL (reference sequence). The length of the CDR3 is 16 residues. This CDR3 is CASSPRLAGLVETQYF. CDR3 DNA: TGTGCCAGCAGCCCCCGACTAGCGGGATTAGTAGAGACCCAGTACTTC.

CDR3 DNA: TGTGCCAGCTCCCGAAACACCCCGAGCGGAACTAATGAAAAACTGTTTTTT. It translates to CASSRNTPSGTNEKLFF. This rearrangement joins TRBV18 to TRBJ1-4; D is uncertain. V dropped 6 bases and J dropped 1 base, with 18 bases sitting between them. Germline V gene lookup returns CDR1 KGHSH and CDR2 LQKENI. The CDR3 runs 17 residues.

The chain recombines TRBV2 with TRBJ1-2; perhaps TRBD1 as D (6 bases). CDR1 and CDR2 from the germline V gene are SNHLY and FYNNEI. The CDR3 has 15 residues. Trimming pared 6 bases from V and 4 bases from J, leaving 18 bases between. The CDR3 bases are TGTGCCAGCAGCCCCGGGGGGGGGCTCGGCTATGGCTACACCTTC. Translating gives CASSPGGGLGYGYTF.

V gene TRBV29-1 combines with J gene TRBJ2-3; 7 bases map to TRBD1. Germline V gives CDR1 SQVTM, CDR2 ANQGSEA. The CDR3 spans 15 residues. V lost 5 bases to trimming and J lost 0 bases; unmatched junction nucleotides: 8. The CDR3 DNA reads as TGCAGCGTTAGGAGGTGGGACAGTAGCACAGATACGCAGTATTTT. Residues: CSVRRWDSSTDTQYF.

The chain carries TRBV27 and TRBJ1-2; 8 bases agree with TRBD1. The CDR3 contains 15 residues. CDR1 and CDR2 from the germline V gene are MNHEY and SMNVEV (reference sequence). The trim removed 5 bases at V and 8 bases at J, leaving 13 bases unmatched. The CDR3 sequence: CASSPRAQGARGYTF. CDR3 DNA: TGTGCCAGCAGTCCACGGGCCCAGGGGGCGAGAGGCTACACCTTC.

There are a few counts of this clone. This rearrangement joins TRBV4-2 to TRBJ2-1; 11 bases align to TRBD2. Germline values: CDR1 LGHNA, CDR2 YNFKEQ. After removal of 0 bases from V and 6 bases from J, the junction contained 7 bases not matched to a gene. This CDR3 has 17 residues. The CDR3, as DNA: TGTGCCAGCAGCCAAGAATTAGCGGGAGGGCCCGTCAATGAGCAGTTCTTC. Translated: CASSQELAGGPVNEQFF.

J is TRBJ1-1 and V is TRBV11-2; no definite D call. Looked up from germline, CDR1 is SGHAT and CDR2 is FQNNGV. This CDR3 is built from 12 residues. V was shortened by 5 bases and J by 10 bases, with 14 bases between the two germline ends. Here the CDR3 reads CASSPPGRGAFF. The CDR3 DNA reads TGTGCCAGCAGCCCTCCAGGCCGTGGAGCTTTCTTT.

In DNA form, the CDR3 reads TGTGCCAGCAGTTCCGGACAGGGGGAGGACGAGCAGTACTTC. This sequence encodes CASSSGQGEDEQYF. V gene TRBV6-5 combines with J gene TRBJ2-7, with 10 bases identical to TRBD1. This CDR3 is 14 amino acids long. V gave up 4 bases and J gave up 5 bases; unmatched junction bases: 5. The germline CDR1 and CDR2 sequences are MNHEY and SVGAGI.